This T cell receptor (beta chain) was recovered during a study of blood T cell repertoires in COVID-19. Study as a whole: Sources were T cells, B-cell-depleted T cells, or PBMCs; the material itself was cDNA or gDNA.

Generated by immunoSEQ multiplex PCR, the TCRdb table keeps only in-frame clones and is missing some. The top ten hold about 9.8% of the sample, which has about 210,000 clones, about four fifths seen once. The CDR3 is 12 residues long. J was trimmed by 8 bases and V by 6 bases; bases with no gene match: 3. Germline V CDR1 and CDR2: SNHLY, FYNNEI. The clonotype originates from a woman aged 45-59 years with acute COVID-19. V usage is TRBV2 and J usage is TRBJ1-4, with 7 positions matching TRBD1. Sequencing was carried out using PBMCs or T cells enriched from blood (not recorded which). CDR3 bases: TGTGCCAGCAGGGACAGGCCGGAAAAACTGTTTTTT. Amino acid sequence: CASRDRPEKLFF.